The sequence of this TCR beta chain was determined in a study of control samples from healthy donors and cancer patients. J gave up 5 bases and V 4 bases, and 6 bases lay outside the gene matches. The CDR3 extends over 14 amino acids. Germline V gene lookup returns CDR1 SGHNT and CDR2 YYREEE (reference sequence). Only in-frame clones appear in the TCRdb table, and some are missing; sequencing was by immunoSEQ multiplex PCR. The sample yields around 140,000 clones, about 89% seen once. The sequenced sample was blood. This chain uses TRBV5-4 with TRBJ2-7; TRBD2 aligns across 10 bases. The receptor comes from a man between 18 and 35 years old in good health. The CDR3 nucleotides are TGTGCCAGCAGCCGAGCGGGGGGGCGAAACGAGCAGTACTTC. This encodes CASSRAGGRNEQYF.